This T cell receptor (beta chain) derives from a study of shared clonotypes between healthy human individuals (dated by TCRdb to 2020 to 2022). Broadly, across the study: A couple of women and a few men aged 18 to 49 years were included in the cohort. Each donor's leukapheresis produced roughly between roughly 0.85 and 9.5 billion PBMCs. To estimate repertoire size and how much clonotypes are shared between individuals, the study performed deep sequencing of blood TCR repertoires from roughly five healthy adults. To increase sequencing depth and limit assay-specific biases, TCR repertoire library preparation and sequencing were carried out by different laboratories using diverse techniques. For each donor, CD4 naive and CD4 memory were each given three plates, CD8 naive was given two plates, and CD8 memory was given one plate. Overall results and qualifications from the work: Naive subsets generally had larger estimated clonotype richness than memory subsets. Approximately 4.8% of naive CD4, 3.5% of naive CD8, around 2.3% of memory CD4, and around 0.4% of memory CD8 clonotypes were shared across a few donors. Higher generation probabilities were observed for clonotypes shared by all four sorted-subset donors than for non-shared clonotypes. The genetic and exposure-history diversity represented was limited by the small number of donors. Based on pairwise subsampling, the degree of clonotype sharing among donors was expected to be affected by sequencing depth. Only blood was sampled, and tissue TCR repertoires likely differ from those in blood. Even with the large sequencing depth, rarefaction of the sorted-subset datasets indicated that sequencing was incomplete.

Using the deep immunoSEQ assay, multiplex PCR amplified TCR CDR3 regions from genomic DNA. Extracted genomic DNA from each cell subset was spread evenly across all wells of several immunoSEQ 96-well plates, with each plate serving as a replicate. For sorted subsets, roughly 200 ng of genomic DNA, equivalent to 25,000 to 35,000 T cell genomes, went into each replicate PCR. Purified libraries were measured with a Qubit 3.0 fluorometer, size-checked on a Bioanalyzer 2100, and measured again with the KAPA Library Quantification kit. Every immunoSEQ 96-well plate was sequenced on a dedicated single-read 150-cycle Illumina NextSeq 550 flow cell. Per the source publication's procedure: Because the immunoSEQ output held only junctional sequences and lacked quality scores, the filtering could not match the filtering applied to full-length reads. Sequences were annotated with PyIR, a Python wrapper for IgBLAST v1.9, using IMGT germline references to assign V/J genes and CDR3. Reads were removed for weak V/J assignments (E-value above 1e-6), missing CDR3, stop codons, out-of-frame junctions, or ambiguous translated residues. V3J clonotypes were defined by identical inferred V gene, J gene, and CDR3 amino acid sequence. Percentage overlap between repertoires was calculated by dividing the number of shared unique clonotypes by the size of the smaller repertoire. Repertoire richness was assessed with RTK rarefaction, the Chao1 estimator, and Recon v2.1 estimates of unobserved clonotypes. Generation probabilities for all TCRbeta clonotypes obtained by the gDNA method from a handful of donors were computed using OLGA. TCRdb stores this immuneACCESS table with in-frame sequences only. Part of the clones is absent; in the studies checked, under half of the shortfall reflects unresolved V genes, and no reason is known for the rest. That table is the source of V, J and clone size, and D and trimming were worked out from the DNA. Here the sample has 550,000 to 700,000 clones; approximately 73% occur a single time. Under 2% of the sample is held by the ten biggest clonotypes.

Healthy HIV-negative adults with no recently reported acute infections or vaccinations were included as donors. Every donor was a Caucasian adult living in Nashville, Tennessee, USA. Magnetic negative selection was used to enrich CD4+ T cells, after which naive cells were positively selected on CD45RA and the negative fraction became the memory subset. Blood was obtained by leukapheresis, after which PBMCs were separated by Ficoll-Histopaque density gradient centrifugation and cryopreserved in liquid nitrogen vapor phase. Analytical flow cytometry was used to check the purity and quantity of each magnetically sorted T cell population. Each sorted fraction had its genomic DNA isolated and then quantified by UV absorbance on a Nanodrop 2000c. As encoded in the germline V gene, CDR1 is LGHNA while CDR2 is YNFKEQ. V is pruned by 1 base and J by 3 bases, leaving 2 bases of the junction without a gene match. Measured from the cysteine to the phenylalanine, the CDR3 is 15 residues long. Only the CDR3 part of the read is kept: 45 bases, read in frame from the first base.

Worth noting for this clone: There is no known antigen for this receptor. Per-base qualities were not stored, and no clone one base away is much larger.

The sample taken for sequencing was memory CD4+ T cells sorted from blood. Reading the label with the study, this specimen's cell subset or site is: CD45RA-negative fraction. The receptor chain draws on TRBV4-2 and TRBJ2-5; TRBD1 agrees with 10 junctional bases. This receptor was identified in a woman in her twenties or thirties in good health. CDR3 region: CASSQAGTGEETQYF. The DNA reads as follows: TGTGCCAGCAGCCAAGCCGGGACAGGGGAAGAGACCCAGTACTTC.